This record covers a single TCR beta chain. Its target is not known. V shed 3 bases and J shed 0 bases, with 11 bases lying between them. Germline CDR1 MNHEY, CDR2 SVGAGI. The CDR3 consists of 15 residues. The record originates from a study of memory CD4+ T cells and cytomegalovirus serostatus. Whole-study findings and limits: The CMV-associated TCR signature appears largely within the CD4+ memory repertoire.

The sort gate was single viable CD3+CD4+CD8-CD45RO+ cells for memory CD4+ T cells. Donors' CMV status reflects serum IgG against pp150, pp28, p38, p52. Using immunoSEQ multiplex PCR, the repertoire was profiled, and TCRdb retains in-frame clones only, with some absent. The table has tens of thousands of clones, 70% to 80% seen once. The sequence derives from an adult in good health and CMV-seronegative. The gene calls are TRBV6-5 and TRBJ1-2; no clear D. Sequenced material: memory CD4+ T cells from blood. CDR3 region: CASSYNKRTNYGYTF. In DNA, the CDR3 is TGTGCCAGCAGTTATAATAAGAGGACTAACTATGGCTACACCTTC.